The sequence of this T cell receptor (beta chain) was determined in a study of blood T cells in healthy people across ages. Study-level points and caveats: TCR beta diversity, measured per million T cells, fell in a roughly linear way with age.

Many counts were recorded for this clonotype. Antigen specificity is unknown. A sample-barcoded 5' primer and a J-beta primer mix were used in a second PCR of roughly 7 to 11 cycles. CDR3-containing paired-end reads numbered at least 3 million in each sample. MiXCR, run by TCRdb on the 5' RACE reads, gives a single entry per CDR3 protein. The data show 2 million or so distinct CDR3 sequences, around half seen once. Donors gave approximately 9.9 milliliters of peripheral blood apiece. The CDR3 consists of 18 residues. The germline gives CDR1 MDHEN, CDR2 SYDVKM. Unmatched junction bases numbered 10, after V lost 6 bases and J lost 1 base.

The V and J genes are TRBV28 and TRBJ2-5, with 14 bases aligning to TRBD2. This clonotype originated in a woman between 40 and 50 years old in good health. The sequencing sample was made of blood. CDR3 bases: TGTGCCAGCAGACCTTCGGGACTAGCGGGGGTGCTCCAAGAGACCCAGTACTTC. This translates into CASRPSGLAGVLQETQYF.